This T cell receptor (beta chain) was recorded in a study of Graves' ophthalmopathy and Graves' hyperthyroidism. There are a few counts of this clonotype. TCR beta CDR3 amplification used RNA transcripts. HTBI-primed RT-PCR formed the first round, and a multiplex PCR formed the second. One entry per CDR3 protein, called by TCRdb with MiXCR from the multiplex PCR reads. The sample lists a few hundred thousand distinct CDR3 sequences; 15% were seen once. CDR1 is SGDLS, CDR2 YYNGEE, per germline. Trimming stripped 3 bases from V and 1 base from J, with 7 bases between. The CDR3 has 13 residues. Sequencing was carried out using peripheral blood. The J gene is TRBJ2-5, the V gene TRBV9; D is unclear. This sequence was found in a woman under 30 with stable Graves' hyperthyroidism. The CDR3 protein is CASSDQRQETQYF. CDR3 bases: TGTGCCAGCAGCGACCAGCGCCAAGAGACCCAGTACTTC.